The 20 T cell receptor beta chains below come from one sample, sequenced in a study of a mutant IDH1 vaccine in newly diagnosed glioma. TCRdb keeps only in-frame clones here, not all; method: immunoSEQ multiplex PCR. This sample has 40,000 or so clones; approximately 91% occur once, and the top ten carry 2% to 3%. Time point denoted: week 5, during vaccination. All doses held 300 ug of mutant IDH1 20-mer peptide, with topical imiquimod. These TCRs' antigens remain unknown. The specimen was PBMCs, collected from a glioma patient whose treatment included an IDH1 peptide vaccine. Receptors originate from a man over 45 with glioma.

The rearrangement joins TRBV11-3 to TRBJ2-1, with 7 bases aligning to TRBD2. The ends lost 4 bases at V and 5 bases at J; junction bases unmatched: 5. The CDR3 runs 14 residues. Germline CDR1 is SGHNT and CDR2 is YENEEA. The CDR3: CASSSSSGHNEQFF. CDR3 bases: TGTGCCAGCAGCTCGTCTAGCGGCCACAATGAGCAGTTCTTC.

The chain carries TRBV19 and TRBJ2-5, with D possibly being TRBD2 (5 bases). Germline assignment: CDR1 LNHDA and CDR2 SQIVND (reference sequence). The germline V and J ends were trimmed by 4 bases and 10 bases, with 16 bases remaining between them. The CDR3 has 13 residues. The CDR3 bases are TGTGCCAGTAGTACGGGATCCAATGGGGTCCAGTACTTC. Translation gives CASSTGSNGVQYF.

V usage is TRBV5-1 and J usage is TRBJ1-5; 9 nucleotides match TRBD1. This CDR3 contains 16 residues. Per the germline V gene, CDR1 is SGHRS and CDR2 is YFSETQ. V dropped 1 base and J dropped 7; count of bases not matched to a gene: 9. CDR3 bases: TGCGCCAGCAGCTTGTACGGGACAGGGTCCGACCAGCCCCAGCATTTT. It encodes CASSLYGTGSDQPQHF.

This clone appeared once. The genes are TRBV4-3 and TRBJ1-4; D is uncertain. There are 17 residues in the CDR3. V was clipped by 2 bases and J by 5 bases, with 18 bases between them. CDR1 is LGHNA and CDR2 is YSLEER in the germline V gene. DNA for the CDR3: TGCGCCAGCAGCCAAAGCAATTATGGGCAGCAAAATGAAAAACTGTTTTTT. It is translated as CASSQSNYGQQNEKLFF.

V and J are TRBV5-1 and TRBJ2-3; no clear D gene. V lost 6 bases and J 2 bases, leaving 10 bases between the germline ends. Germline V gives CDR1 SGHRS, CDR2 YFSETQ. CDR3 size: 13 residues. The CDR3: CASKNIFTDTQYF. The CDR3 DNA reads as TGCGCCAGCAAGAACATATTCACAGATACGCAGTATTTT. Full variable domain (missing parts from reference TRBV5-1 and TRBJ2-3): KAGVTQTPRYLIKTRGQQVTLSCSPISGHRSVSWYQQTPGQGLQFLFEYFSETQRNKGNFPGRFSGRQFSNSRSEMNVSTLELGDSALYLCASKNIFTDTQYFGPGTRLTVL.

The genes are TRBV2 and TRBJ2-3, with a weak D call TRBD1 (5 bases). This CDR3 comprises 13 residues. Looked up from germline, CDR1 is SNHLY and CDR2 is FYNNEI. Deletions cut 3 bases from V and 6 bases from J, with 10 bases between. The CDR3 sequence: CASSERTFDTQYF. As DNA, the CDR3 is TGTGCCAGCAGTGAGCGGACATTCGATACGCAGTATTTT.

The genes are TRBV27 and TRBJ2-7; D is uncertain. The CDR3 has 13 amino acids. V was clipped by 2 bases and J by 1 base, with 6 bases between them. Germline values: CDR1 MNHEY, CDR2 SMNVEV (reference sequence). The DNA for the CDR3 is TGTGCCAGCAGTTTAGCCCCATCCTACGAGCAGTACTTC. The encoded protein is CASSLAPSYEQYF.

CDR3 DNA: TGTGCCTGGAGTGGTCAGATTAATGAAAAACTGTTTTTT. Translating it yields CAWSGQINEKLFF. This sequence joins TRBV30 and TRBJ1-4; D gene uncertain. V lost 1 base and J lost 4, with 7 bases in between. The V gene's germline CDR1 is GTSNPN and CDR2 SVGIG (reference sequence). The CDR3 has 13 amino acids.

The chain uses TRBV14 and TRBJ1-5, with D unclear. V was pared by 0 bases and J by 5 bases, with 5 bases between. CDR3 length: 13 amino acids. Germline V gene lookup returns CDR1 SGHDN and CDR2 FVKESK. The CDR3 sequence: CASSQDYHQPQHF. CDR3 nucleotide sequence: TGTGCCAGCAGCCAAGACTACCATCAGCCCCAGCATTTT.

This clone was picked up a small number of times. The sample has other DNA sequences that encode this CDR3 too. V usage is TRBV18 and J usage is TRBJ1-6, with a tentative D call TRBD1 (5 bases). The CDR3 loop spans 14 amino acids. CDR1 and CDR2 (germline): KGHSH, LQKENI. V lost 2 bases and J lost 10, with 12 bases in between. CDR3 DNA: TGTGCCAGCTCACCAACGGGGGAAAGATCACCCCTCCACTTT. It specifies CASSPTGERSPLHF.

The chain is built from TRBV5-1 and TRBJ2-5; 7 bases fit TRBD1. The germline CDR1 and CDR2 sequences are SGHRS and YFSETQ. CDR3 size: 15 residues. The V segment lost 4 bases and the J segment 3 bases; nucleotides outside the gene matches: 9. CDR3 nucleotides: TGCGCCAGCAGCAAAACAGGGGCCGGGGAAGAGACCCAGTACTTC. Translating it yields CASSKTGAGEETQYF.

The V gene is TRBV18, the J gene TRBJ1-5; 7 positions agree with TRBD1. This CDR3 is 16 amino acids long. The V and J ends lost 0 bases and 3 bases, in that order; junction bases with no gene match: 5. Germline V gene sequence: CDR1 KGHSH, CDR2 LQKENI. CDR3 in amino acids: CASSPPGGRYNQPQHF. CDR3 coding DNA: TGTGCCAGCTCACCACCAGGGGGCAGATACAATCAGCCCCAGCATTTT.

The CDR3 DNA reads as TGTGCCAGCAGTGCCCAACGGGTACAGAATCAGCCCCAGCATTTT. It codes for CASSAQRVQNQPQHF. V usage is TRBV6-1 and J usage is TRBJ1-5; no clear D gene. CDR1 is MNHNS and CDR2 is SASEGT in the germline V gene. Trimming took off 4 bases at V and 4 bases at J, with 14 bases between the two ends. There are 15 residues in the CDR3.

The rearrangement uses TRBV19 and TRBJ1-5; 9 bases are a match to TRBD1. This CDR3 has 15 residues. V lost 2 bases and J lost 6; bases outside the gene matches: 5. CDR1 LNHDA and CDR2 SQIVND come from the germline V gene (reference sequence). CDR3 in amino acids: CASSISPDRGQPQHF. Here the CDR3 DNA reads TGTGCCAGTAGTATATCGCCGGACAGGGGTCAGCCCCAGCATTTT.

The rearrangement uses TRBV11-2 and TRBJ2-2; unclear D gene. The CDR3 spans 12 residues. The V and J ends lost 0 bases and 6 bases respectively, with 2 bases between them. In germline, CDR1 is SGHAT, CDR2 FQNNGV. The DNA of the CDR3 is TGTGCCAGCAGCTTAGATCCCGGGGAGCTGTTTTTT. Protein sequence: CASSLDPGELFF.

This chain uses TRBV6-5 with TRBJ1-5, with D unclear. Per the germline V gene, CDR1 is MNHEY and CDR2 is SVGAGI. Trimming removed 5 bases at V and 5 bases at J, with 16 bases between. CDR3 size: 15 residues. The CDR3 bases are TGTGCCAGCAGTCCCGGACGGTTAGCGGATCAGCCCCAGCATTTT. It translates to CASSPGRLADQPQHF.

Regarding this clone: In the same sample, other DNA sequences code for this CDR3. The genes are TRBV28 and TRBJ1-2, with D hard to call. CDR1 MDHEN and CDR2 SYDVKM come from the germline V gene. The ends were cut back, 3 bases at V and 4 bases at J, with 6 bases in the middle. The CDR3 length is 12 residues. CDR3 region: CASSLGSYGYTF. The CDR3 DNA reads TGTGCCAGCAGTTTGGGGTCCTATGGCTACACCTTC.

The V call is TRBV7-2, the J call TRBJ1-6; a possible D gene is TRBD1 (6 bases). Deletions cut 2 bases from V and 9 bases from J, with 11 bases between. The CDR3 loop spans 14 amino acids. The germline V gene encodes CDR1 SGHTA and CDR2 FQGNSA. CDR3 region: CASSLPGVGSPLHF. The CDR3 nucleotides are TGTGCCAGCAGCTTACCAGGGGTTGGTTCACCCCTCCACTTT.

J is TRBJ2-5 and V is TRBV6-5; 10 bases are a match to TRBD2. The CDR3 covers 12 residues. Germline CDR1 and CDR2: MNHEY and SVGAGI. CDR3 nucleotides: TGTGCTAGCGGGGGGCGCGGGGAGACCCAGTACTTC. This sequence encodes CASGGRGETQYF.

V usage is TRBV7-6 and J usage is TRBJ2-3; 10 bases line up with TRBD2. The CDR3 runs 16 residues. Germline V lookup: CDR1 SGHVS, CDR2 FNYEAQ. J lost 2 bases, V lost 5 bases, and 7 bases had no gene match. DNA for the CDR3: TGTGCCAGCAGCCAAGGGCTAGCGGGAGCCACAGATACGCAGTATTTT. The encoded protein is CASSQGLAGATDTQYF.